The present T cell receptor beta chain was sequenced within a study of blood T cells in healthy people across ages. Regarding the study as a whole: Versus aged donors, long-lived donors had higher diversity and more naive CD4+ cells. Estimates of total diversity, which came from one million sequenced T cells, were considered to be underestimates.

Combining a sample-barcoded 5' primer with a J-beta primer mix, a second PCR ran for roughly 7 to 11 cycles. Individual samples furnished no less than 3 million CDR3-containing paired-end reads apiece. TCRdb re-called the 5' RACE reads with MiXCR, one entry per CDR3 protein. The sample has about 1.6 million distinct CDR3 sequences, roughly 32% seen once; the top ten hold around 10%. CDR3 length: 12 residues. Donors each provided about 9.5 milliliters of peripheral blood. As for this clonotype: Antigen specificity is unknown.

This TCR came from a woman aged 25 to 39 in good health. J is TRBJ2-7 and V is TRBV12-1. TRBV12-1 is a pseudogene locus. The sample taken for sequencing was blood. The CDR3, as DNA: TGTGCCAGCAGCTCCCACCCCAGCGAGCAGTACTTC. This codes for CASSSHPSEQYF.